This T cell receptor (beta chain) was documented in a study of shared clonotypes between healthy human individuals. Looking at the study overall: The donors, a couple of women and three men, were aged 18 to 49.

Overall study findings and caveats: With few donors, the genetic and exposure-history diversity represented was limited.

Germline V gives CDR1 MNHNS, CDR2 SASEGT. After removal of 7 bases from V and 6 bases from J, the junction contained 9 bases not matched to a gene. This CDR3 contains 13 residues. In regard to this clone: Its matching antigen is unknown.

The assay used deep level. Unsorted PBMCs provided DNA that was sequenced on ten immunoSEQ deep assay plates. Sequencing was performed with immunoSEQ multiplex PCR; in TCRdb, only in-frame clones are kept and a portion is missing. The profile shows fewer than 650,000 clones, roughly four fifths of them singletons. Material for sequencing was PBMCs. V and J are TRBV6-1 and TRBJ2-7; TRBD2 aligns across 7 bases. The TCR sequence derives from a woman between 40 and 50 years old in good health. Some clones in this sample may be carry-over from other donors' samples. The CDR3 bases are TGTGCCAGCAAGCTCGCGGGAGAGGTCGAGCAGTACTTC. As protein: CASKLAGEVEQYF.